Following are 30 T cell receptor beta chains from one sample sequenced in a study of Graves' ophthalmopathy and Graves' hyperthyroidism. The authors amplified TCR beta CDR3 regions from RNA transcripts. First-round RT-PCR used HTBI primers; second-round multiplex PCR followed. TCRdb called the multiplex PCR reads again in MiXCR, with one record for every CDR3 protein. This table holds over a million distinct CDR3 sequences, about 36% found once. Sequenced input: peripheral blood or thyroid tissue (not recorded which). The source of these receptors is an adult man with Graves' hyperthyroidism.

This clonotype was seen ten or more times. V gene TRBV10-1 combines with J gene TRBJ2-2; D remains ambiguous. Germline assignment: CDR1 WNHNN and CDR2 SYGVQD (reference sequence). This CDR3 comprises 17 residues. Trimming shortened V by 2 bases and J by 5 bases, and 18 bases separated the two germline ends. This chain's CDR3 is CASSEASSARVTGELFF. The CDR3, as DNA: TGCGCCAGCAGTGAGGCGTCGTCGGCGCGAGTGACCGGGGAGCTGTTTTTT.

In this sample, this clonotype turned up many times. The chain uses TRBV7-6 and TRBJ1-1; the match to TRBD1 covers 8 bases. This CDR3 contains 13 residues. Germline CDR1 is SGHVS and CDR2 is FNYEAQ. Trimming at V came to 5 bases and at J to 11 bases, leaving 10 bases not matched to a gene. CDR3 nucleotide sequence: TGTGCCAGCAGCCCTTTAGCTCAGGGGGCGGCTTTCTTT. Translated, it gives CASSPLAQGAAFF.

This clonotype came up a few times. The rearrangement uses TRBV11-2 and TRBJ2-7, with D unresolved. The length of the CDR3 is 15 residues. With 3 bases removed from V and 3 bases from J, the gap between germline ends came to 15 bases. The germline gives CDR1 SGHAT, CDR2 FQNNGV. CDR3 sequence: CASSLVRSVSYEQYF. CDR3 nucleotides: TGTGCCAGCAGCTTGGTTAGGAGTGTAAGCTACGAGCAGTACTTC.

Turning to this clonotype: This may come from a read error, since a much larger clone is one base off. The J gene is TRBJ2-5, the V gene TRBV7-9; TRBD2 matches at 8 bases. Germline CDR1 and CDR2: SEHNR and FQNEAQ (reference sequence). With 4 bases clipped from V and 4 bases from J, the junction kept 11 bases outside the gene matches. This CDR3 is 16 amino acids long. CDR3 region: CASSYAGIAGRETQYF. DNA of the CDR3: TGTGCCAGCAGCTACGCCGGGATAGCGGGAAGAGAGACCCAGTACTTC.

The sample holds many counts of this clonotype. This chain links TRBV11-2 with TRBJ2-2, with D maybe TRBD1 (6 bases). V was clipped by 4 bases and J by 9 bases, with 15 bases between them. The CDR3 sequence is 14 residues long. The V gene's germline CDR1 is SGHAT and CDR2 FQNNGV. The CDR3 is CASSSIRRGWELFF. CDR3 coding DNA: TGTGCCAGCAGCTCAATCCGTAGGGGGTGGGAGCTGTTTTTT.

In its sample, this clonotype was seen many times. V is TRBV7-2 and J is TRBJ1-5; the D gene is possibly TRBD1 (6 bases). In germline, CDR1 is SGHTA, CDR2 FQGNSA. The CDR3 runs 16 residues. V was shortened by 3 bases and J by 1 base, with 13 bases between the two germline ends. This chain's CDR3 is CASSFTGTPSNQPQHF. CDR3 bases: TGTGCCAGCAGCTTCACCGGGACACCCAGCAATCAGCCCCAGCATTTT.

The rearrangement joins TRBV27 to TRBJ1-2; D is ambiguous. The CDR3 extends over 14 amino acids. Per the germline V gene, CDR1 is MNHEY and CDR2 is SMNVEV (reference sequence). V lost 1 base and J 7 bases, leaving 13 bases between the germline ends. CDR3 region: CASSLFPTQLGYTF. The CDR3 DNA reads as TGTGCCAGCAGTTTATTCCCCACCCAACTTGGCTACACCTTC.

V usage is TRBV7-2 and J usage is TRBJ1-2; maybe TRBD1 (6 bases). Trimming cost V 6 bases and J 4 bases, with 18 bases left between them. Per germline, CDR1 SGHTA and CDR2 FQGNSA. CDR3 size: 15 residues. The DNA for the CDR3 is TGTGCCAGCAGGGGTCTAGGGGGGCCCAGCTATGGCTACACCTTC. Its translation is CASRGLGGPSYGYTF.

This clonotype came up a few times. The rearrangement uses TRBV7-9 and TRBJ2-7; no firm D call. CDR1 SEHNR and CDR2 FQNEAQ come from the germline V gene (reference sequence). Trimming shortened V by 4 bases and J by 3 bases, and 16 bases separated the two germline ends. This CDR3 has 15 amino acids. The CDR3 protein is CASSSPVDGRYEQYF. The CDR3 DNA reads as TGTGCCAGCAGCTCCCCGGTCGACGGCCGCTACGAGCAGTACTTC. Full variable domain (rest looked up from reference TRBV7-9 and TRBJ2-7): DTGVSQNPRHKITKRGQNVTFRCDPISEHNRLYWYRQTLGQGPEFLTYFQNEAQLEKSRLLSDRFSAERPKGSFSTLEIQRTEQGDSAMYLCASSSPVDGRYEQYFGPGTRLTVT.

CDR3 region: CSVDRFLTNEQFF. DNA for the CDR3: TGCAGTGTAGACAGGTTTTTAACCAATGAGCAGTTCTTC. The chain carries TRBV20-1 and TRBJ2-1; tentative D call: TRBD1 (6 bases). CDR1 is DFQATT and CDR2 is SNEGSKA in the germline V gene (reference sequence). This CDR3 spans 13 amino acids. Trimming took 7 bases from V and 6 from J, leaving 16 bases between them.

The chain has TRBV5-6 and TRBJ1-1; D is unclear. CDR3 length equals 12 residues. V shed 3 bases and J shed 5 bases, with 8 bases lying between them. The V gene's germline CDR1 is SGHDT and CDR2 YYEEEE. The CDR3 is CASSSRWTEAFF. Here the CDR3 DNA reads TGTGCCAGCAGCTCAAGATGGACTGAAGCTTTCTTT.

This clonotype was seen only a few times. The gene calls are TRBV12-3 or TRBV12-4 and TRBJ1-3, with 10 nucleotides matching TRBD1. The CDR3 spans 17 residues. With 6 bases clipped from V and 4 bases from J, the junction kept 12 bases outside the gene matches. CDR3 DNA: TGTGCCAGCAGCCCTGGACAGGGGGTATTCGGCGGAAACACCATATATTTT. Amino acids: CASSPGQGVFGGNTIYF.

This clonotype occurred many times. The V call is TRBV9, the J call TRBJ1-2, with D possibly being TRBD1 (6 bases). CDR3 length: 13 residues. Germline V lookup: CDR1 SGDLS, CDR2 YYNGEE. The V end was cut by 3 bases, the J end by 8 bases, with 14 bases between. As DNA, the CDR3 is TGTGCCAGCAGCGCCGGGACACGCGGAGGCTACACCTTC. Translated: CASSAGTRGGYTF.

This clonotype was recorded at least ten times. The J gene is TRBJ2-7, the V gene TRBV7-2, with 7 bases fitting TRBD1. The CDR3 contains 17 residues. Germline-derived CDR1 and CDR2 are SGHTA and FQGNSA. The V gene end was trimmed by 1 base and the J gene end by 1 base; junction bases not matched to a gene: 10. CDR3 in amino acids: CASSLVSVAGGSYEQYF. CDR3 sequence (DNA): TGTGCCAGCAGCTTAGTTTCGGTGGCAGGGGGATCCTACGAGCAGTACTTC.

V usage is TRBV3-1 and J usage is TRBJ2-3, with 7 positions matching TRBD2. With V trimmed by 2 bases and J by 5 bases, 4 bases remained unmatched. CDR1 is LGHDT and CDR2 is YNNKEL in the germline V gene (reference sequence). This CDR3 contains 14 residues. CDR3 protein: CASSQIGRLDTQYF. In DNA, the CDR3 is TGTGCCAGCAGCCAAATCGGGAGGTTAGATACGCAGTATTTT.

This clonotype appeared a few times. The rearrangement links TRBV13 to TRBJ2-7; 9 nucleotides align to TRBD1. Germline trimming cut 5 bases from V and 5 bases from J; bases unmatched to any gene: 10. The CDR3 contains 15 residues. Germline V gene data show CDR1 as PRHDT and CDR2 as FYEKMQ (reference sequence). This CDR3 is CASSATGTGFHEQYF. The CDR3 coding sequence is TGTGCCAGCAGCGCTACCGGGACAGGGTTCCACGAGCAGTACTTC.

This clonotype has at least ten counts. This chain joins TRBV2 and TRBJ1-2, with D possibly TRBD1 on 5 matching bases. CDR1 and CDR2 from the germline V gene are SNHLY and FYNNEI. V lost 1 base and J 4 bases, leaving 10 bases between the germline ends. The CDR3 is made up of 14 amino acids. The DNA for the CDR3 is TGTGCCAGCAGTGAAGGCGGCAGGGCCTATGGCTACACCTTC. This gives the protein CASSEGGRAYGYTF.

The chain couples TRBV14 to TRBJ2-7; D may match TRBD1 or TRBD2 (5 bases each). V gave up 0 bases and J gave up 0 bases, with 12 bases separating them. Germline V gene sequence: CDR1 SGHDN, CDR2 FVKESK. This CDR3 spans 16 amino acids. CDR3 nucleotide sequence: TGTGCCAGCAGCCAAGATCGGGACGGGACCTCCTACGAGCAGTACTTC. This codes for CASSQDRDGTSYEQYF. Complete variable domain (other parts from reference TRBV14 and TRBJ2-7): EAGVTQFPSHSVIEKGQTVTLRCDPISGHDNLYWYRRVMGKEIKFLLHFVKESKQDESGMPNNRFLAERTGGTYSTLKVQPAELEDSGVYFCASSQDRDGTSYEQYFGPGTRLTVT.

The table lists this clonotype with a few counts. The rearrangement links TRBV20-1 to TRBJ1-5; D is unclear. Trimming shortened V by 5 bases and J by 5 bases, and 4 bases separated the two germline ends. This CDR3 contains 10 residues. Per the germline V gene, CDR1 is DFQATT and CDR2 is SNEGSKA (reference sequence). As DNA, the CDR3 is TGCAGTGCTTTAGATCAGCCCCAGCATTTT. Translating it yields CSALDQPQHF.

This clonotype was recorded at least ten times. This CDR3 is CSARDLETQYF. The CDR3 nucleotides read TGCAGTGCTAGAGATTTGGAGACCCAGTACTTC. The chain joins TRBV20-1 to TRBJ2-5; no clear D gene. The germline V gene encodes CDR1 DFQATT and CDR2 SNEGSKA (reference sequence). Between the trimmed V and J ends, which lost 0 bases and 5 bases, there was a span of 4 bases. The CDR3 has 11 residues.

The V gene is TRBV25-1, the J gene TRBJ1-4; no definite D call. Trimming shortened V by 0 bases and J by 10 bases, and 12 bases separated the two germline ends. The germline gives CDR1 MGHDK, CDR2 SYGVNS. The CDR3 sequence is 14 residues long. The CDR3 DNA is TGTGCCAGCAGTGAATATAACGGGGATGGAAAACTGTTTTTT. It is translated as CASSEYNGDGKLFF.

This clonotype was recorded only once. The V gene is TRBV11-2, the J gene TRBJ2-7; 8 nucleotides agree with TRBD1. This CDR3 contains 12 residues. V was clipped by 6 bases and J by 5 bases; unmatched bases: 3. Germline V gene lookup returns CDR1 SGHAT and CDR2 FQNNGV. The CDR3 protein is CASSWTGHEQYV. The CDR3 nucleotides are TGTGCCAGCAGTTGGACAGGGCACGAGCAGTACGTC.

V usage is TRBV20-1 and J usage is TRBJ2-7; 8 nucleotides line up with TRBD2. The CDR3 is made up of 12 amino acids. Looked up from germline, CDR1 is DFQATT and CDR2 is SNEGSKA (reference sequence). V lost 5 bases, J lost 3 bases, and 3 bases stayed unmatched. CDR3 nucleotide sequence: TGCAGTGCTCCCGGGACTAGCTACGAGCAGTACTTC. Translating it yields CSAPGTSYEQYF.

This clonotype has at least ten counts. The rearrangement uses TRBV7-2 and TRBJ1-2; D ambiguous. There are 13 residues in the CDR3. Germline CDR1 and CDR2: SGHTA and FQGNSA. Between the trimmed V and J ends, which lost 6 bases and 1 base, there was a span of 9 bases. CDR3 amino acids: CASRHPGNYGYTF. The CDR3 nucleotides read TGTGCCAGCAGACACCCCGGTAACTATGGCTACACCTTC.

This clonotype was seen a few times. The rearrangement links TRBV4-1 to TRBJ1-2; D call uncertain. V was cut by 1 base and J by 4 bases, with 7 bases left in between. Germline V CDR1 and CDR2: MGHRA, YSYEKL. This CDR3 comprises 13 residues. CDR3 loop: CASSQVSGYGYTF. The CDR3 coding sequence is TGCGCCAGCAGCCAAGTAAGTGGCTATGGCTACACCTTC.

This clonotype has at least ten counts. The CDR3 region has the DNA TGTGCCATCAGTGTGACAGGGCTCGGTTCACCCCTCCACTTT. It codes for CAISVTGLGSPLHF. The chain recombines TRBV10-3 with TRBJ1-6; 7 nucleotides align to TRBD1. The V gene end was trimmed by 4 bases and the J gene end by 9 bases; junction bases not matched to a gene: 6. This CDR3 has 14 amino acids. Looked up from germline, CDR1 is ENHRY and CDR2 is SYGVKD.

The table lists this clonotype with many counts. V gene TRBV29-1 combines with J gene TRBJ1-2; possible D gene TRBD1, 6 bases. The CDR3 is 11 amino acids. Germline CDR1 reads SQVTM; CDR2 reads ANQGSEA. V lost 4 bases and J lost 4, with 7 bases in between. CDR3 bases: TGCAGCGTTGGCAGGGGCTATGGCTACACCTTC. Translated, it gives CSVGRGYGYTF.

This clonotype was counted a few times. The chain joins TRBV14 to TRBJ1-3; no firm D call. Trimming shortened V by 1 base and J by 3 bases, and 7 bases separated the two germline ends. Looked up from germline, CDR1 is SGHDN and CDR2 is FVKESK. The CDR3 extends over 14 amino acids. CDR3: CASSQGRLGNTIYF. The CDR3 nucleotides are TGTGCCAGCAGCCAAGGACGCCTTGGAAACACCATATATTTT.

The chain is built from TRBV24-1 and TRBJ2-5; D unresolved. This CDR3 spans 11 amino acids. Germline V CDR1 and CDR2: KGHDR, SFDVKD. The ends were cut back, 10 bases at V and 5 bases at J, with 10 bases in the middle. CDR3 residues: CATGTVETQYF. The CDR3 nucleotides read TGTGCCACGGGAACCGTGGAGACCCAGTACTTC.

CDR3 sequence (DNA): TGTGCCAGCAGCTCAATAAGTGCTAGAAAGACAGGGAACACCGGGGAGCTGTTTTTT. Protein product: CASSSISARKTGNTGELFF. V and J are TRBV7-3 and TRBJ2-2; tentative D call: TRBD1 (6 bases). V was pared by 4 bases and J by 1 base, with 22 bases between. CDR1 is SGHTA, CDR2 FQGTGA, per germline. This CDR3 spans 19 amino acids.